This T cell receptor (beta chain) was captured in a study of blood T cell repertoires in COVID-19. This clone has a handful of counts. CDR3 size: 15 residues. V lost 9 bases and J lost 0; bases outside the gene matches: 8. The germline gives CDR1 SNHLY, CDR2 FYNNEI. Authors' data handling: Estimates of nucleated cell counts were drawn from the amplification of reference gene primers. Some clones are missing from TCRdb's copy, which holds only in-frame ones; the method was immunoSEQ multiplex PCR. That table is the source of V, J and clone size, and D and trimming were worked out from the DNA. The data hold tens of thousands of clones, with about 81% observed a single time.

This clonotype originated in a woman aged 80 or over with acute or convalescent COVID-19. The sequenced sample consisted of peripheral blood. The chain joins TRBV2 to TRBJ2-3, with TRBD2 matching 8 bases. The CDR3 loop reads CASLRTSSSTDTQYF. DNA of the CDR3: TGTGCCAGTCTACGGACTAGCAGTAGCACAGATACGCAGTATTTT.